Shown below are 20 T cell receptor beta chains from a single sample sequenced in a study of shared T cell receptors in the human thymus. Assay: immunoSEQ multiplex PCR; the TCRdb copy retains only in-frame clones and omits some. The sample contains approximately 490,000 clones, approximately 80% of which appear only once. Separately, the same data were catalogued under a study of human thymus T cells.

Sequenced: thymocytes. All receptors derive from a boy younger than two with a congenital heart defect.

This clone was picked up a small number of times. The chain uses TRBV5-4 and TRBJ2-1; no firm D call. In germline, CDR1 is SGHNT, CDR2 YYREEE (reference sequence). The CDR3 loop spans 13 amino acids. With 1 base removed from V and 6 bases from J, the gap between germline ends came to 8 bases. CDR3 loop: CASSLLECNEQFF. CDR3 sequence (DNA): TGTGCCAGCAGCTTGCTGGAGTGCAATGAGCAGTTCTTC.

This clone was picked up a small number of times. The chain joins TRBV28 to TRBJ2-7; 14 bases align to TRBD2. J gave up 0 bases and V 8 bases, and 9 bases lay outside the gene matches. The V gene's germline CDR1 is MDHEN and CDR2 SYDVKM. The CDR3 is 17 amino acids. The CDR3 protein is CASSRLAGGSSSYEQYF. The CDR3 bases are TGTGCCAGCTCCAGACTAGCGGGAGGGTCCTCCTCCTACGAGCAGTACTTC.

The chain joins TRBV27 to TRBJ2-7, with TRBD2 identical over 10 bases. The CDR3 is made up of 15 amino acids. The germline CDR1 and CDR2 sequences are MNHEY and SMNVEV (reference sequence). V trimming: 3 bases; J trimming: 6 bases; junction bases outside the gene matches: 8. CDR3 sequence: CASSLGLAGVSEQYF. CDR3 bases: TGTGCCAGCAGTTTGGGGCTAGCGGGAGTGTCCGAGCAGTACTTC.

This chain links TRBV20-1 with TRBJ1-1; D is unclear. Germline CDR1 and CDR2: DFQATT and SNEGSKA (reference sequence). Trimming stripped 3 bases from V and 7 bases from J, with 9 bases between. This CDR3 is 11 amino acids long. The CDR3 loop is CSASPHYEAFF. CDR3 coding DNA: TGCAGTGCTAGCCCCCACTATGAAGCTTTCTTT.

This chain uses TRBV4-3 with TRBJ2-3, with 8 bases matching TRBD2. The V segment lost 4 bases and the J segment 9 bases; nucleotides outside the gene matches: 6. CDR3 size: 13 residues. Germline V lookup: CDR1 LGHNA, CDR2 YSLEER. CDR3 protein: CASSPTLAGTQYF. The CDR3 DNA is TGCGCCAGCAGCCCTACCTTAGCGGGGACGCAGTATTTT.

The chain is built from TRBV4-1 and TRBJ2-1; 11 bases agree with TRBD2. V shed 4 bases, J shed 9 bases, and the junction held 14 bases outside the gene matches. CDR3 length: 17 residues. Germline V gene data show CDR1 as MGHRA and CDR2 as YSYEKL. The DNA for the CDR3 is TGCGCCAGCAGCCCTCGGAATGCTAGCGGGAGGCGACCTGAGCAGTTCTTC. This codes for CASSPRNASGRRPEQFF.

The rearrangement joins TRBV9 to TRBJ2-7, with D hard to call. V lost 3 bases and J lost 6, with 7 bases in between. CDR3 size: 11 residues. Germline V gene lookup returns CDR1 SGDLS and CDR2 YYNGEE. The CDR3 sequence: CASSDPGEQYF. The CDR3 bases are TGTGCCAGCAGCGACCCGGGCGAGCAGTACTTC.

In DNA form, the CDR3 reads TGTGCCAGCAGTGAAGGGGGCCACATGAACACTGAAGCTTTCTTT. This codes for CASSEGGHMNTEAFF. This chain connects TRBV25-1 to TRBJ1-1; possibly TRBD1 for D (6 bases). Germline CDR1 is MGHDK and CDR2 is SYGVNS. The CDR3 loop spans 15 amino acids. V was cut by 2 bases and J by 0 bases, with 10 bases left in between.

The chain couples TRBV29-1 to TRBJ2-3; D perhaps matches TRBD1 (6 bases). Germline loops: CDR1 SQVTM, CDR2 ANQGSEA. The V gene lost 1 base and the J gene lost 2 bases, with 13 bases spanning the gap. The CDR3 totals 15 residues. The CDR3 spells CSVEGGGLDTDTQYF. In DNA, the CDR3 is TGCAGCGTTGAAGGAGGGGGATTGGACACAGATACGCAGTATTTT.

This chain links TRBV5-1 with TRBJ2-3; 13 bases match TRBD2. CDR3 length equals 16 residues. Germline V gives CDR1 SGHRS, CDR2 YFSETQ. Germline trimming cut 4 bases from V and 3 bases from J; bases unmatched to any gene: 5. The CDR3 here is CASSPRTSGSTDTQYF. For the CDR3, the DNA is TGCGCCAGCAGCCCTAGGACTAGCGGGAGTACAGATACGCAGTATTTT.

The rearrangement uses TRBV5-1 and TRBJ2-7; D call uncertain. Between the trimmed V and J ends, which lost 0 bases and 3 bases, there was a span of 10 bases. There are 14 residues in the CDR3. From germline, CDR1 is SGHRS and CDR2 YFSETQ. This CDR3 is CASSLVVGCYEQYF. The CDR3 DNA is TGCGCCAGCAGCTTGGTCGTGGGCTGCTACGAGCAGTACTTC.

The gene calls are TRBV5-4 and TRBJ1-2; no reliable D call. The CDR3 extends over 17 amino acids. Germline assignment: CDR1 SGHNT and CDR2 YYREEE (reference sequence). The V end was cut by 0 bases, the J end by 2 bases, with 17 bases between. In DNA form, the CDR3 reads TGTGCCAGCAGCTTGGTTCTAGGGCGGGATAAGAACTATGGCTACACCTTC. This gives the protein CASSLVLGRDKNYGYTF.

In DNA form, the CDR3 reads TGTGCCAGTTCACCCCTTGCCGGGACAACGGCCGGGGAGCTGTTTTTT. This encodes CASSPLAGTTAGELFF. The chain links TRBV19 to TRBJ2-2, with D perhaps TRBD1 (6 bases). Germline V gene lookup returns CDR1 LNHDA and CDR2 SQIVND (reference sequence). The CDR3 has 16 residues. Trimming pared 8 bases from V and 6 bases from J, leaving 22 bases between.

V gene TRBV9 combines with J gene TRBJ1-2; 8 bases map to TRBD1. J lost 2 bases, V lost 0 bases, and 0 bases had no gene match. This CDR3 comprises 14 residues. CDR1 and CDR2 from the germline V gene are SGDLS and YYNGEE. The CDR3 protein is CASSVGTGNYGYTF. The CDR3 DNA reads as TGTGCCAGCAGCGTAGGGACAGGGAACTATGGCTACACCTTC.

CDR3 bases: TGTGCCAGCAGCTACCCCGAGACTAGCGGTATCGGGGAGCTGTTTTTT. Residues: CASSYPETSGIGELFF. This rearrangement joins TRBV11-3 to TRBJ2-2, with TRBD2 identical over 9 bases. The junction had 10 bases not matched to a gene; V was cut back by 4 bases and J by 7 bases. Germline lookup yields CDR1 SGHNT and CDR2 YENEEA. CDR3 length: 16 amino acids.

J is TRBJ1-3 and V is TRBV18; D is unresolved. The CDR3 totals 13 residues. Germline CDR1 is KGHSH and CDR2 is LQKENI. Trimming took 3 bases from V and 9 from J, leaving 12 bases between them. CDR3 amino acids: CASSPCRESTIYF. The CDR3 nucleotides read TGTGCCAGCTCACCGTGCCGGGAGAGCACCATATATTTT.

The DNA for the CDR3 is TGTGCCAGCAGCCAAGACTCACTAGCGGGAGCCGCCTCCTACGAGCAGTACTTC. It yields the protein CASSQDSLAGAASYEQYF. The chain recombines TRBV14 with TRBJ2-7; TRBD2 agrees at 11 bases. Germline CDR1 and CDR2: SGHDN and FVKESK. V lost 0 bases to trimming and J lost 0 bases; unmatched junction nucleotides: 7. The CDR3 contains 18 residues.

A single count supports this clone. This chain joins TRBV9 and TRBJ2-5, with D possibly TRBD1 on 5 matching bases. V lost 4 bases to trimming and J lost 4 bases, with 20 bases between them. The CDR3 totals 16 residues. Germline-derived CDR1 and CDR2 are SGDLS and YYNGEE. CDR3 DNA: TGTGCCAGCAGCCCCCGGATGAGAGACAGAGGAGAGACCCAGTACTTC. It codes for CASSPRMRDRGETQYF.

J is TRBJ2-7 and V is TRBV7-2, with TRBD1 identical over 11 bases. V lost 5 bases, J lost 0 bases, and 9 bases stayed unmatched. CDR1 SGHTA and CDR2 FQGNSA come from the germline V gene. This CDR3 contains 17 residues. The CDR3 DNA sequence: TGTGCCAGCAGCCAGAAGGGGACAGGGGGGCTCTCCTACGAGCAGTACTTC. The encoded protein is CASSQKGTGGLSYEQYF.

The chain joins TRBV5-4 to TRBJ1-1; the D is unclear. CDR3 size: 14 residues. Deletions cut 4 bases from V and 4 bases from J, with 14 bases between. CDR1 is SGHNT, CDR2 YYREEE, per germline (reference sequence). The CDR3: CASSATPRSTEAFF. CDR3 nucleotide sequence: TGTGCCAGCAGCGCAACACCACGAAGCACTGAAGCTTTCTTT.